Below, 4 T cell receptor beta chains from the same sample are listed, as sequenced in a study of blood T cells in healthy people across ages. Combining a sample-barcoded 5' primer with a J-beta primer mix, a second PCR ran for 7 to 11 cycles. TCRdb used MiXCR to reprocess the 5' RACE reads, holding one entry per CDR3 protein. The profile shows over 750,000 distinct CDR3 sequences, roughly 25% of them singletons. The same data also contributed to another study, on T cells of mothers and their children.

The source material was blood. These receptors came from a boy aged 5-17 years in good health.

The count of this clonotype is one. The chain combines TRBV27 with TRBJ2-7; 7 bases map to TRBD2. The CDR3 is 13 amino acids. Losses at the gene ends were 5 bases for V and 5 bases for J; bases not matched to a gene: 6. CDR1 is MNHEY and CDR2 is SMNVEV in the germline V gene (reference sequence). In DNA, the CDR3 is TGTGCCAGCAGTGTAACTAGCGCCCACGAGCAGTACTTC. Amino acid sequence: CASSVTSAHEQYF.

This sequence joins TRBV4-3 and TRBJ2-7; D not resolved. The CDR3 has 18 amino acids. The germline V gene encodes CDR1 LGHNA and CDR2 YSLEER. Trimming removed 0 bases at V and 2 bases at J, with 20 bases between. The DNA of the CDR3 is TGCGCCAGCAGCCAAGAATTGGCAGTGCCGCGTCCTACCTACGAGCAGTACTTC. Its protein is CASSQELAVPRPTYEQYF.

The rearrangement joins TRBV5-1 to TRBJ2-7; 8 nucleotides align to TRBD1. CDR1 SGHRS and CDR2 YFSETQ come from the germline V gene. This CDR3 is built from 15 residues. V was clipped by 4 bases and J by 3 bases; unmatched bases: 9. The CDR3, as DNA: TGCGCCAGCAGCCTACAAGCCGGGACAGGCTACGAGCAGTACTTC. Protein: CASSLQAGTGYEQYF.

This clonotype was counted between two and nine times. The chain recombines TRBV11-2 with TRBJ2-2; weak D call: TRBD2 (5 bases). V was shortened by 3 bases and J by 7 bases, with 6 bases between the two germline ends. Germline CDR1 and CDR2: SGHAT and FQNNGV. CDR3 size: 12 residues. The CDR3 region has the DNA TGTGCCAGCAGCTTTAGCGACGGGGAGCTGTTTTTT. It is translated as CASSFSDGELFF.